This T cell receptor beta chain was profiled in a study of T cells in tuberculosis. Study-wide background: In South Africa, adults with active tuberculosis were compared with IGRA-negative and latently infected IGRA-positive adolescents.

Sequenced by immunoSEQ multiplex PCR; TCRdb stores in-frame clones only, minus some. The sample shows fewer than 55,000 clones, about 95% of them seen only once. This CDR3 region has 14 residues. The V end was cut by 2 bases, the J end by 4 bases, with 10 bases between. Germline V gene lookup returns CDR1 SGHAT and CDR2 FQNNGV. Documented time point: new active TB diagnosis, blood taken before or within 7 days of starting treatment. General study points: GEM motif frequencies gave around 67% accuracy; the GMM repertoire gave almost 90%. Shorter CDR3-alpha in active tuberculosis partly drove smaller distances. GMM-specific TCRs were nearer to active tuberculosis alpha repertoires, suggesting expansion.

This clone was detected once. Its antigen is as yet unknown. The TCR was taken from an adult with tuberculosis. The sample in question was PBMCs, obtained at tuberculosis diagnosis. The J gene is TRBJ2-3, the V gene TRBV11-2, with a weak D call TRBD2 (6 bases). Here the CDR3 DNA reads TGTGCCAGCAGCTTAAGTACGGGGGCAGATACGCAGTATTTT. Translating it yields CASSLSTGADTQYF. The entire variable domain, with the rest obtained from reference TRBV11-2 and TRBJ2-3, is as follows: EAGVAQSPRYKIIEKRQSVAFWCNPISGHATLYWYQQILGQGPKLLIQFQNNGVVDDSQLPKDRFSAERLKGVDSTLKIQPAKLEDSAVYLCASSLSTGADTQYFGPGTRLTVL.